One T cell receptor beta chain is described in this entry. Primers included in the PCR were 60 Vbeta and 13 Jbeta primers. Some clones are missing from TCRdb's copy, which holds only in-frame ones; the method was immunoSEQ multiplex PCR. The table records 150,000 to 160,000 clones, 70% to 90% of them present only once. The data were taken from a study of cytomegalovirus exposure and HLA in healthy donors. The germline V and J ends were trimmed by 0 bases and 13 bases, with 14 bases remaining between them. Germline assignment: CDR1 SGDLS and CDR2 YYNGEE. This CDR3 is 13 amino acids long. The chain has TRBV9 and TRBJ2-1; perhaps TRBD2 as D (5 bases). Sequencing input: PBMCs. This receptor was identified in a woman younger than 30 in good health and CMV-seronegative. The CDR3 reads CASSVAVREQQFF. The DNA of the CDR3 is TGTGCCAGCAGCGTAGCGGTACGGGAACAACAGTTCTTC.